The sequence of this TCR beta chain was determined in a study of T cell repertoires and HLA-DP antigens. Study as a whole: Transduced HeLa cells presented HLA-DP to CD4+ T cells. Donor ages ranged from 18-to-29 to 60-to-69; a couple of men, one woman.

In germline, CDR1 is SGDLS, CDR2 YYNGEE. Unmatched junction bases numbered 12, after V lost 0 bases and J lost 5 bases. The CDR3 is 18 amino acids. Assay used: immunoSEQ multiplex PCR; TCRdb lists only in-frame clones, some missing. The profile shows around 2,200 clones, around 84% of them singletons. CD4+ cells expanded for about two weeks were restimulated 24 h with allogeneic-DPB1 HeLa cells. Retrovirally transduced HeLa cells with HLA-DPA1/DPB1, HLA-DM, invariant chain and CD80 served as stimulators. The sequenced material came from CD137- CD4+ T cells from cultured PBMCs. This TCR derives from a young woman in good health and CMV-seronegative. J is TRBJ1-2 and V is TRBV9; 11 bases line up with TRBD1. For the CDR3, the DNA is TGTGCCAGCAGCGTAGTCCCCCTAATGGGGACAGGGGGATATGGCTACACCTTC. Translated: CASSVVPLMGTGGYGYTF.